The clone carrying this T cell receptor beta chain was seen more than once but under ten times. Each CDR3 protein gets one entry after TCRdb re-called the 5' RACE reads with MiXCR. The sample has 580,000 or so distinct CDR3 sequences, roughly a sixth seen once. The data were obtained in a study of T-cell memory formation after mild COVID-19. The CDR3 runs to 15 residues. Trimming removed 11 bases from V and 3 bases from J; junction bases left unmatched: 14. This rearrangement joins TRBV12-3 or TRBV12-4 to TRBJ2-7, with 9 bases that match TRBD1. The receptor was derived from an adult woman who had mild COVID-19 (a few samples of this study predate the infection). Cell type and time point are not known. Material: PBMCs or a T cell subset sorted from them (not recorded which). The CDR3, as DNA: TGTGCCTCTGGACAGGGGATCCTAGCCAGCTACGAGCAGTACTTC. Encoded protein: CASGQGILASYEQYF.